This T cell receptor beta chain appears in the sequencing data of a study of shared clonotypes between healthy human individuals. Study findings and constraints: Even with large depth, rarefaction showed that sorted-subset sequencing was incomplete.

Donors comprised only Caucasian adults living in Nashville, Tennessee. From CD4+ cells came CD45RA+ naive and CD45RA-negative memory subsets. The authors ran the assay at deep level. The method was immunoSEQ multiplex PCR; TCRdb's version includes in-frame clones alone and lacks a portion of them. Of about 1.1 million clones listed, 75% to 85% are singletons. In regard to this clone: Its target is unknown.

V lost 7 bases and J lost 5; bases outside the gene matches: 4. The CDR3 is made up of 13 amino acids. Germline V lookup: CDR1 SNHLY, CDR2 FYNNEI. The gene calls are TRBV2 and TRBJ1-3, with 8 bases matching TRBD1. Specimen: memory CD4+ T cells from PBMCs. Subset noted: CD45RA-negative fraction. The clonotype was recovered from a man younger than 35 in good health. Some clones in this sample may be carry-over from other donors' samples. The chain's CDR3 is CASTGQGRNTIYF. In DNA form, the CDR3 reads TGTGCCAGCACTGGACAGGGCAGAAACACCATATATTTT.